The source of this T cell receptor (beta chain) is a study of T cell responses to AZD1222 COVID-19 vaccine. At the level of the study: Second-dose intervals of approximately 4 or approximately 12 weeks were pooled. Study-wide points: At baseline, just six or seven AZD1222 recipients tested seropositive.

This CDR3 region has 15 residues. Trimming took off 1 base at V and 3 bases at J, with 13 bases between the two ends. Germline V gene lookup returns CDR1 SGHVS and CDR2 FNYEAQ. Produced via immunoSEQ multiplex PCR; TCRdb's table is partial and in-frame only. In the table there are more than 95,000 clones, roughly 91% of which are singletons. As to this clone: As yet, its antigen is unknown.

This TCR came from an adult in good health. Sequences were derived from peripheral blood, sampled on day 0 of AZD1222 vaccination. The chain has TRBV7-6 and TRBJ2-7; tentative D call: TRBD1 (6 bases). The DNA of the CDR3 is TGTGCCAGCAGCTTAGGGTCGGGACAAAACTACGAGCAGTACTTC. Translating gives CASSLGSGQNYEQYF.